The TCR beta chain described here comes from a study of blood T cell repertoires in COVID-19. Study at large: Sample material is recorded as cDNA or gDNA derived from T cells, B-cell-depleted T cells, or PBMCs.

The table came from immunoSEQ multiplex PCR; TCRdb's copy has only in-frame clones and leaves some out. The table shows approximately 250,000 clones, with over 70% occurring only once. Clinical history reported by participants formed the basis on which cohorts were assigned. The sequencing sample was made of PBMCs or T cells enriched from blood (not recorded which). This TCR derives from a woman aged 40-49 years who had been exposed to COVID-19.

The CDR3 reads CASSLSSYNSPLHF. In nucleotides, the CDR3 is TGTGCCAGCAGCCTAAGCTCCTATAATTCACCCCTCCACTTT. The J gene is TRBJ1-6, the V gene TRBV28; D remains unclear. Deletions cut 6 bases from V and 0 bases from J, with 6 bases between. The CDR3 length is 14 residues. Germline assignment: CDR1 MDHEN and CDR2 SYDVKM.